Sequencing of this T cell receptor (beta chain) was carried out in a study of response to subunit inactivated influenza vaccine. Trimming took off 3 bases at V and 4 bases at J, with 10 bases between the two ends. The CDR3 contains 13 residues. From germline, CDR1 is SGHTS and CDR2 YDEGEE. Via MiXCR, TCRdb re-called the RT-PCR reads, giving one row per CDR3 protein. The sample carries 150,000 to 200,000 distinct CDR3 sequences, approximately 12% recorded once. These sequences were also reported in another study, on T cells expressing NK-cell markers. From that paper: In generating TCR beta cDNA, 5'RACE template switching with UMIs was used. In the group of eight sequenced donors, seven were HCMV-seropositive and one was seronegative. Among the experiments, several used an anti-gamma-delta TCR antibody to restrict sorting to alpha-beta TCR T cells. A handful of donors showed these clonotypes also leading the CD3+CD56-NKG2C+ fraction.

This TCR came from a man aged 50-59 years who received an inactivated influenza vaccine. This chain links TRBV5-8 with TRBJ1-1; TRBD1 might be the D (5 bases). This sample comprised CD8+ T cells sorted from PBMCs, obtained 11 to 12 days after vaccination. Here the CDR3 reads CASSYGGSTEAFF. Here the CDR3 DNA reads TGTGCCAGCAGCTACGGGGGGTCCACTGAAGCTTTCTTT.